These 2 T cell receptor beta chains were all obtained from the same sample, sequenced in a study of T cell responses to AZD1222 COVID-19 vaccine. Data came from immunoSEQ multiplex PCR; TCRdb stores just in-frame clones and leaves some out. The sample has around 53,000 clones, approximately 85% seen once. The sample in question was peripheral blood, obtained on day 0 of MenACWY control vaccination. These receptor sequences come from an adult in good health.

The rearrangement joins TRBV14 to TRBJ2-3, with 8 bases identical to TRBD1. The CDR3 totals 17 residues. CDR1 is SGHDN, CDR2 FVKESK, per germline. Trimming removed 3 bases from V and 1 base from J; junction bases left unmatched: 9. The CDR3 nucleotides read TGTGCCAGCAGCCACGCACTCAGGGGGCTCCGCACAGATACGCAGTATTTT. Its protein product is CASSHALRGLRTDTQYF.

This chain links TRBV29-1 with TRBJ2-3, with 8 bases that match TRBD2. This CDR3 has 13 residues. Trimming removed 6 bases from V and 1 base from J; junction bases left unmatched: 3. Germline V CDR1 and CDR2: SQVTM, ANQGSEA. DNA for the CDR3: TGCAGCGTCCAGACTAGCGGCACAGATACGCAGTATTTT. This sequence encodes CSVQTSGTDTQYF.